This passage covers 22 T cell receptor beta chains from one sample sequenced in a study of control samples from healthy donors and cancer patients. Generated by immunoSEQ multiplex PCR, the TCRdb table keeps only in-frame clones and is missing some. The repertoire holds approximately 86,000 clones, with roughly nine tenths as singletons. Sample: blood. The origin of the receptors is a man aged 25-45 years in good health.

In its sample, this clone was seen once. V usage is TRBV24-1 and J usage is TRBJ2-3, with TRBD1 matching 7 bases. The J segment lost 0 bases and the V segment lost 4 bases, leaving 3 bases of the junction unmatched. Germline V CDR1 and CDR2: KGHDR, SFDVKD. This CDR3 is built from 15 residues. CDR3 sequence reads: CATSDLGQSTDTQYF. The CDR3 DNA is TGTGCCACCAGTGACCTGGGACAGAGCACAGATACGCAGTATTTT.

Written as DNA, the CDR3 is TGTGCCAGCAGCTTAGGCGGTAAAGAGACCCAGTACTTC. Its translation is CASSLGGKETQYF. The chain employs TRBV7-9 and TRBJ2-5; no firm D call. The CDR3 is made up of 13 amino acids. Germline V gives CDR1 SEHNR, CDR2 FQNEAQ (reference sequence). Deletions cut 1 base from V and 3 bases from J, with 6 bases between.

The chain is built from TRBV12-5 and TRBJ2-1; 8 bases are a match to TRBD2. Germline V gene sequence: CDR1 LGHNT, CDR2 FRNRAP. This CDR3 is built from 14 residues. V dropped 2 bases and J dropped 10; count of bases not matched to a gene: 7. CDR3 DNA sequence: TGTGCTAGTGGTTTGCCCGGGGGGGGCCCGGAGCAGTTCTTC. This codes for CASGLPGGGPEQFF.

A single count supports this clone. The chain carries TRBV7-9 and TRBJ2-1; 16 positions agree with TRBD2. Germline lookup yields CDR1 SEHNR and CDR2 FQNEAQ (reference sequence). V lost 5 bases to trimming and J lost 8 bases; unmatched junction nucleotides: 6. CDR3 length: 16 amino acids. CDR3 nucleotides: TGTGCCAGCAGCCCAGGGACTAGCGGGGGGGCCGATGAGCAGTTCTTC. Amino acid sequence: CASSPGTSGGADEQFF.

This chain connects TRBV30 to TRBJ2-5; the match to TRBD1 covers 8 bases. Germline CDR1 reads GTSNPN; CDR2 reads SVGIG (reference sequence). The CDR3 sequence is 15 residues long. V shed 3 bases and J 2 bases; nucleotides not matched to a gene: 8. CDR3 loop: CAWRGGQGGQETQYF. DNA of the CDR3: TGTGCCTGGAGGGGAGGACAGGGTGGTCAAGAGACCCAGTACTTC.

This clone was observed a single time. A much larger clone differs from this one at a single base, so this may be a read error. Other DNA sequences in this specimen translate into the identical CDR3. The genes are TRBV5-4 and TRBJ1-3; tentative D call: TRBD1 (6 bases). Germline loops: CDR1 SGHNT, CDR2 YYREEE (reference sequence). This CDR3 has 15 amino acids. This CDR3 reads CASSLAGVPGNTIYF. The DNA for the CDR3 is TGTGCTAGCAGCTTGGCAGGGGTTCCTGGAAACACCATATATTTT.

This clone was counted once. The DNA for the CDR3 is TGTGCCAGCAGCCCCCGACAGGGGATCATTCCCTCTAACTATGGCTACACCTTC. Its protein product is CASSPRQGIIPSNYGYTF. V is TRBV7-8 and J is TRBJ1-2; TRBD1 matches 8 bases. J gave up 0 bases and V 5 bases, and 14 bases lay outside the gene matches. The CDR3 has 18 amino acids. CDR1 is SGHVS, CDR2 FQNEAQ, per germline.

The J gene is TRBJ1-6, the V gene TRBV30, with a possible D match to TRBD1 (5 bases). The V gene's germline CDR1 is GTSNPN and CDR2 SVGIG (reference sequence). V shed 0 bases and J shed 15 bases, with 12 bases lying between them. The CDR3 has 12 residues. CDR3 bases: TGTGCCTGGAGTGTCCGGGGGAGAAGCCTCCACTTT. It is translated as CAWSVRGRSLHF.

The rearrangement uses TRBV12-1 and TRBJ2-2; no check of the table's D call, TRBD1, against the DNA was made. TRBV12-1 is a pseudogene locus. The CDR3 runs to 15 residues. Written as DNA, the CDR3 is TGTGCCAGCAGCTACACAGGGCCGAACACCGGGGAGCTGTTTTTT. It codes for CASSYTGPNTGELFF.

CDR3: CASSPPQSTSGNTIYF. The CDR3 DNA follows: TGTGCCAGCAGCCCCCCCCAGAGTACCTCTGGAAACACCATATATTTT. The chain couples TRBV28 to TRBJ1-3; no firm D call. Germline CDR1 MDHEN, CDR2 SYDVKM. Trimming took 6 bases from V and 0 from J, leaving 15 bases between them. CDR3 length: 16 residues.

The rearrangement joins TRBV5-4 to TRBJ2-5; 9 bases are a match to TRBD2. Germline CDR1 reads SGHNT; CDR2 reads YYREEE (reference sequence). V lost 6 bases and J lost 8; bases outside the gene matches: 14. The CDR3 is made up of 15 amino acids. The CDR3 sequence: CASTSGAGGPPTQYF. The CDR3 DNA reads as TGTGCCAGCACCTCGGGAGCGGGGGGCCCCCCAACCCAGTACTTC.

This chain connects TRBV24-1 to TRBJ2-5; a possible D gene is TRBD2 (8 bases). The CDR3 has 15 amino acids. Germline V gives CDR1 KGHDR, CDR2 SFDVKD. Deletions cut 5 bases from V and 4 bases from J, with 16 bases between. CDR3 DNA sequence: TGTGCCACCAGTGCCCAGGGGGGACTAGGAGAGACCCAGTACTTC. This translates into CATSAQGGLGETQYF.

V and J are TRBV12-3 or TRBV12-4 and TRBJ1-2; D call uncertain. The CDR3 totals 13 residues. V was shortened by 5 bases and J by 2 bases, with 9 bases between the two germline ends. The CDR3 loop reads CASSTTVNYGYTF. The CDR3 DNA reads TGTGCCAGCAGTACCACAGTAAACTATGGCTACACCTTC.

The chain combines TRBV5-1 with TRBJ1-1; D remains unclear. From germline, CDR1 is SGHRS and CDR2 YFSETQ. V lost 4 bases to trimming and J lost 1 base, with 14 bases between them. CDR3 size: 15 residues. The CDR3 sequence is CASSLPGKPNTEAFF. In nucleotides, the CDR3 is TGCGCCAGCAGCCTACCCGGGAAACCGAACACTGAAGCTTTCTTT.

This chain uses TRBV11-2 with TRBJ2-5; the match to TRBD1 covers 7 bases. The CDR3 sequence is 19 residues long. Germline lookup yields CDR1 SGHAT and CDR2 FQNNGV. The V and J ends lost 0 bases and 2 bases, in that order; junction bases with no gene match: 15. Here the CDR3 DNA reads TGTGCCAGCAGCTTAGATCGATGGGGACAGTTAGACTTACAAGAGACCCAGTACTTC. This encodes CASSLDRWGQLDLQETQYF.

The chain's CDR3 is CASRRDRSIGEKLFF. The DNA of the CDR3 is TGTGCCAGCAGGAGAGACCGTTCAATCGGGGAAAAACTGTTTTTT. The chain recombines TRBV27 with TRBJ1-4; D not certain. CDR1 is MNHEY, CDR2 SMNVEV, per germline (reference sequence). Trimming removed 6 bases from V and 8 bases from J, with 19 bases in between. This CDR3 region has 15 residues.

CDR3 protein: CASSVSKLAGAYTDTQYF. Here the CDR3 DNA reads TGCGCCAGCAGTGTGTCCAAACTAGCGGGGGCCTACACAGATACGCAGTATTTT. This chain connects TRBV10-1 to TRBJ2-3, with 11 bases matching TRBD2. The CDR3 is 18 amino acids. With 4 bases clipped from V and 2 bases from J, the junction kept 11 bases outside the gene matches. Germline V gives CDR1 WNHNN, CDR2 SYGVQD (reference sequence).

This clone was seen just once. The chain joins TRBV6-5 to TRBJ1-4; D not resolved. The V end was cut by 6 bases, the J end by 0 bases, with 8 bases between. The CDR3 consists of 14 residues. Per the germline V gene, CDR1 is MNHEY and CDR2 is SVGAGI. In DNA, the CDR3 is TGTGCCAGCAGCCGAGTCCCAACTAATGAAAAACTGTTTTTT. It codes for CASSRVPTNEKLFF.

This clone was seen ten or more times. This sequence joins TRBV9 and TRBJ2-7; 7 nucleotides match TRBD2. V shed 0 bases and J 3 bases; nucleotides not matched to a gene: 12. The germline V gene encodes CDR1 SGDLS and CDR2 YYNGEE. The CDR3 is made up of 17 amino acids. This CDR3 is CASSVESRRGDNYEQYV. CDR3 DNA sequence: TGTGCCAGCAGCGTAGAGTCGAGACGGGGGGATAACTACGAGCAGTACGTC.

DNA for the CDR3: TGTGCCAGCAGTTCCGGACAGGGGCAGCTCTATTCACCCCTCCACTTT. Amino acids: CASSSGQGQLYSPLHF. V and J are TRBV27 and TRBJ1-6, with TRBD1 matching over 9 bases. CDR1 MNHEY and CDR2 SMNVEV come from the germline V gene (reference sequence). CDR3 length equals 16 residues. After removal of 4 bases from V and 8 bases from J, the junction contained 9 bases not matched to a gene.

This sequence joins TRBV6-1 and TRBJ1-2, with D tentatively TRBD1 (5 bases). The CDR3 is 12 amino acids. Germline values: CDR1 MNHNS, CDR2 SASEGT. Trimming removed 1 base from V and 10 bases from J, with 10 bases in between. In DNA form, the CDR3 reads TGTGCCAGCAGTGAAGTGGGGCGTCACTACACCTTC. Translating it yields CASSEVGRHYTF.

The V call is TRBV30, the J call TRBJ1-5; unclear D gene. V was trimmed by 2 bases and J by 0 bases, leaving 8 bases between them. The CDR3 contains 14 residues. Germline V gene data show CDR1 as GTSNPN and CDR2 as SVGIG (reference sequence). Here the CDR3 reads CAWSKGYSNQPQHF. The CDR3 bases are TGTGCCTGGAGTAAGGGTTATAGCAATCAGCCCCAGCATTTT.